The 28 T cell receptor beta chains below were found in one sample sequenced in a study of T cells of healthy individuals. TCRdb analysed the 5' RACE reads with MiXCR anew, one entry per CDR3 protein. The data hold 53,000 or so distinct CDR3 sequences, with roughly 14% observed a single time. Source of these receptors: a human donor in good health.

This clonotype was picked up many times. The rearrangement uses TRBV20-1 and TRBJ1-2, with D perhaps TRBD1 (5 bases). Trimming took off 2 bases at V and 4 bases at J, with 11 bases between the two ends. The CDR3 extends over 13 amino acids. CDR1 and CDR2 (germline): DFQATT, SNEGSKA (reference sequence). This chain's CDR3 is CSARSGGVYGYTF. CDR3 bases: TGCAGTGCTAGATCGGGGGGAGTCTATGGCTACACCTTC.

This clonotype showed up many times. The rearrangement links TRBV7-6 to TRBJ2-7, with D maybe TRBD1 (6 bases). The CDR3 runs 16 residues. CDR1 is SGHVS, CDR2 FNYEAQ, per germline. V lost 1 base and J 6 bases, leaving 19 bases between the germline ends. The CDR3 sequence is CASSLVSAGVSSEQYF. DNA of the CDR3: TGTGCCAGCAGCTTAGTTTCGGCAGGGGTATCGAGCGAGCAGTACTTC.

This clonotype was seen just once. The chain recombines TRBV6-2 or TRBV6-3 with TRBJ1-5; a possible D gene is TRBD1 (5 bases). The CDR3 spans 15 residues. Between the trimmed V and J ends, which lost 4 bases and 4 bases, there was a span of 14 bases. The germline CDR1 and CDR2 sequences are MNHEY and SVGEGT. The CDR3 sequence is CASSWIGTMNQPQHF. CDR3 nucleotide sequence: TGTGCCAGCAGTTGGATTGGGACTATGAATCAGCCCCAGCATTTT.

About this clonotype itself: At one of its ends the junction is not consistent with the germline gene, which may arise from a read error. The rearrangement uses TRBV3-1 and TRBJ2-7, with 7 bases fitting TRBD1. From germline, CDR1 is LGHDT and CDR2 YNNKEL (reference sequence). The CDR3 totals 14 residues. The CDR3, as DNA: TGTGCCAGCAGCGAAGAGACACAGGGGAACGAGCAGTACTTC. It specifies CASSEETQGNEQYF.

This clonotype has only a few counts. The chain recombines TRBV7-3 with TRBJ2-2; D ambiguous. CDR3 size: 16 residues. Between the trimmed V and J ends, which lost 6 bases and 0 bases, there was a span of 14 bases. Germline lookup yields CDR1 SGHTA and CDR2 FQGTGA. The CDR3 reads CASRTADGANTGELFF. Here the CDR3 DNA reads TGTGCCAGCAGGACCGCGGACGGAGCGAACACCGGGGAGCTGTTTTTT. Together with reference TRBV7-3 and TRBJ2-2, the CDR3 gives the full variable domain: GAGVSQTPSNKVTEKGKYVELRCDPISGHTALYWYRQSLGQGPEFLIYFQGTGAADDSGLPNDRFFAVRPEGSVSTLKIQRTERGDSAVYLCASRTADGANTGELFFGEGSRLTVL.

This clonotype has at least ten counts. The chain links TRBV11-2 to TRBJ2-1, with TRBD2 matching over 7 bases. CDR1 and CDR2 from the germline V gene are SGHAT and FQNNGV. The CDR3 has 16 amino acids. V was clipped by 5 bases and J by 0 bases; unmatched bases: 7. CDR3 residues: CASSPRGDSSYNEQFF. CDR3 bases: TGTGCCAGCAGCCCCCGGGGGGATAGCTCCTACAATGAGCAGTTCTTC.

The sample holds many counts of this clonotype. This chain uses TRBV5-1 with TRBJ2-2; possible D gene TRBD2, 6 bases. The V gene lost 2 bases and the J gene lost 6 bases, with 8 bases spanning the gap. Germline V gives CDR1 SGHRS, CDR2 YFSETQ. The CDR3 is made up of 13 amino acids. As DNA, the CDR3 is TGCGCCAGCAGCTTTGCGGGGTCCGGGGAGCTGTTTTTT. This translates into CASSFAGSGELFF.

For this clonotype: This may arise from a read error, as a much more abundant clone is one base away. The rearrangement joins TRBV19 to TRBJ1-5, with 7 bases aligning to TRBD1. The CDR3 consists of 15 residues. Germline assignment: CDR1 LNHDA and CDR2 SQIVND (reference sequence). This CDR3 reads CTSKLGQISNQPQHF. The DNA of the CDR3 is TGTACCAGTAAACTGGGACAGATTAGCAATCAGCCCCAGCATTTT.

This clonotype was seen a handful of times. The rearrangement joins TRBV5-1 to TRBJ2-6; D ambiguous. The germline V gene encodes CDR1 SGHRS and CDR2 YFSETQ. The CDR3 totals 18 residues. The ends were cut back, 2 bases at V and 0 bases at J, with 15 bases in the middle. The CDR3 sequence is CASSFRQQLYSGANVLTF. Here the CDR3 DNA reads TGCGCCAGCAGCTTTCGGCAACAATTGTACTCTGGGGCCAACGTCCTGACTTTC.

This clonotype was recorded many times. The CDR3 nucleotides read TGTGCCTGGATGCATAGGGATGGTGCTGAAGCTTTCTTT. Translated, it gives CAWMHRDGAEAFF. The chain uses TRBV30 and TRBJ1-1; D is uncertain. The CDR3 runs 13 residues. The germline V gene encodes CDR1 GTSNPN and CDR2 SVGIG (reference sequence). V shed 4 bases and J shed 6 bases, with 15 bases lying between them.

With respect to this clonotype: This may be a read error: a much more frequent sequence differs by one nucleotide. The V call is TRBV6-2 or TRBV6-3, the J call TRBJ2-7; D gene uncertain. Trimming removed 8 bases from V and 0 bases from J, with 5 bases in between. Germline CDR1 reads MNHEY; CDR2 reads SVGEGT. CDR3 length: 11 residues. CDR3: CASGFSYEQYF. CDR3 in DNA: TGTGCCAGCGGTTTCTCCTACGAGCAGTACTTC.

The chain uses TRBV25-1 and TRBJ1-5; 12 bases fit TRBD1. After removal of 1 base from V and 6 bases from J, the junction contained 4 bases not matched to a gene. Germline CDR1 MGHDK, CDR2 SYGVNS. The CDR3 covers 16 residues. The CDR3 protein is CASSESGTGGRQPQHF. The CDR3 DNA follows: TGTGCCAGCAGTGAATCCGGGACAGGGGGCCGTCAGCCCCAGCATTTT.

The chain combines TRBV19 with TRBJ1-1, with 9 positions matching TRBD1. Germline assignment: CDR1 LNHDA and CDR2 SQIVND (reference sequence). CDR3 size: 17 residues. J gave up 4 bases and V 5 bases, and 14 bases lay outside the gene matches. CDR3 DNA: TGTGCCAGTAGTCATCCGGGACAGGGAACTGGCGGCACTGAAGCTTTCTTT. Its translation: CASSHPGQGTGGTEAFF.

As DNA, the CDR3 is TGTGCCAGCAGCTCCGGGACTAGCGGGAGAATCGGTGATGAGCAGTTCTTC. As protein: CASSSGTSGRIGDEQFF. The J gene is TRBJ2-1, the V gene TRBV11-3; 14 bases align to TRBD2. J gave up 8 bases and V 4 bases, and 10 bases lay outside the gene matches. The V gene's germline CDR1 is SGHNT and CDR2 YENEEA. The CDR3 consists of 17 residues.

V is TRBV6-2 or TRBV6-3 and J is TRBJ2-1; D tentatively reads TRBD1 or TRBD2 (5 bases each). Trimming took 7 bases from V and 2 from J, leaving 12 bases between them. CDR1 MNHEY and CDR2 SVGEGT come from the germline V gene. The CDR3 covers 14 residues. The CDR3 DNA reads as TGTGCCAGCACCCTCGGGACGGCCTACAATGAGCAGTTCTTC. Translating it yields CASTLGTAYNEQFF.

The rearrangement joins TRBV11-2 to TRBJ2-3, with TRBD2 matching over 8 bases. There are 14 residues in the CDR3. Germline lookup yields CDR1 SGHAT and CDR2 FQNNGV. The ends lost 4 bases at V and 4 bases at J; junction bases unmatched: 4. CDR3 residues: CASSSPGLADTQYF. The CDR3, as DNA: TGTGCCAGCAGCTCACCGGGACTAGCAGATACGCAGTATTTT.

In its sample, this clonotype was seen a few times. The chain recombines TRBV3-1 with TRBJ2-3; 11 bases match TRBD2. Germline V lookup: CDR1 LGHDT, CDR2 YNNKEL (reference sequence). The CDR3 is 17 residues long. Trimming cost V 1 base and J 5 bases; bases outside gene matches: 8. The chain's CDR3 is CASSQVGVGLAEDTQYF. The DNA of the CDR3 is TGTGCCAGCAGCCAAGTCGGGGTGGGACTAGCGGAAGATACGCAGTATTTT.

In this sample, this clonotype turned up a few times. V usage is TRBV20-1 and J usage is TRBJ2-1, with 9 bases aligning to TRBD1. Per the germline V gene, CDR1 is DFQATT and CDR2 is SNEGSKA (reference sequence). The CDR3 totals 14 residues. Unmatched junction bases numbered 5, after V lost 5 bases and J lost 3 bases. In nucleotides, the CDR3 is TGCAGTGCTGATGGGGGACAGGGCTACAATGAGCAGTTCTTC. It specifies CSADGGQGYNEQFF.

This clonotype has just a few counts. The V and J genes are TRBV29-1 and TRBJ1-5, with D perhaps matching TRBD1 (6 bases). V lost 6 bases to trimming and J lost 5 bases, with 17 bases between them. The length of the CDR3 is 14 residues. CDR1 and CDR2 (germline): SQVTM, ANQGSEA. CDR3 sequence reads: CSVALGARDQPQHF. The CDR3 DNA sequence: TGCAGCGTAGCCTTGGGGGCTAGGGATCAGCCCCAGCATTTT.

The J gene is TRBJ2-2, the V gene TRBV15, with D possibly TRBD2 on 6 matching bases. The V end was cut by 5 bases, the J end by 6 bases, with 16 bases between. Germline-derived CDR1 and CDR2 are LNHNV and YYDKDF (reference sequence). The length of the CDR3 is 15 residues. This chain's CDR3 is CATSPGRGGAGELFF. The CDR3 region has the DNA TGTGCCACCAGCCCGGGCCGAGGCGGGGCCGGGGAGCTGTTTTTT.

This clonotype was found a few times. V usage is TRBV9 and J usage is TRBJ1-2; 7 positions agree with TRBD1. The germline gives CDR1 SGDLS, CDR2 YYNGEE. The V and J ends lost 4 bases and 2 bases, in that order; junction bases with no gene match: 8. The CDR3 loop spans 15 amino acids. CDR3 nucleotide sequence: TGTGCCAGCAGCCCAACCGGGACAGCGAACTATGGCTACACCTTC. Amino acids: CASSPTGTANYGYTF. Supplemented by reference TRBV9 and TRBJ1-2, the full variable domain reads DSGVTQTPKHLITATGQRVTLRCSPRSGDLSVYWYQQSLDQGLQFLIQYYNGEERAKGNILERFSAQQFPDLHSELNLSSLELGDSALYFCASSPTGTANYGYTFGSGTRLTVV.

This clonotype was counted a single time. This chain uses TRBV7-2 with TRBJ1-1; no reliable D call. Trimming removed 2 bases from V and 2 bases from J, with 9 bases in between. Germline assignment: CDR1 SGHTA and CDR2 FQGNSA. This CDR3 has 14 amino acids. The CDR3 nucleotides read TGTGCCAGCAGCTTAACGGGTTTAAACACTGAAGCTTTCTTT. It translates to CASSLTGLNTEAFF.

The chain is built from TRBV2 and TRBJ2-4, with 10 bases identical to TRBD2. Losses at the gene ends were 1 base for V and 13 bases for J; bases not matched to a gene: 4. Germline V gene lookup returns CDR1 SNHLY and CDR2 FYNNEI. The CDR3 extends over 13 amino acids. The CDR3 DNA sequence: TGTGCCAGCAGTGAAGGCGCTAGCGGGAGACAGTACTTC. Amino acids: CASSEGASGRQYF.

The chain links TRBV25-1 to TRBJ2-7, with 7 bases matching TRBD1. CDR1 is MGHDK and CDR2 is SYGVNS in the germline V gene. J gave up 4 bases and V 2 bases, and 2 bases lay outside the gene matches. The CDR3 sequence is 13 residues long. CDR3: CASSENRGYEQYF. CDR3 coding DNA: TGTGCCAGCAGTGAAAACAGGGGATACGAGCAGTACTTC.

The chain couples TRBV24-1 to TRBJ1-2; D remains unclear. From germline, CDR1 is KGHDR and CDR2 SFDVKD. The CDR3 is made up of 12 amino acids. Trimming took off 4 bases at V and 10 bases at J, with 12 bases between the two ends. The CDR3 reads CATSENGLTYTF. The CDR3 bases are TGTGCCACCAGTGAGAACGGACTAACCTACACCTTC.

As for this clonotype: Given a much more abundant clone one base away, this may be a read error. The chain recombines TRBV4-1 with TRBJ1-2, with unresolved D. Germline V gives CDR1 MGHRA, CDR2 YSYEKL. CDR3 length equals 15 residues. CDR3 sequence reads: CASSQEGRSNNGYTF. The DNA for the CDR3 is TGCGCCAGCAGCCAAGAGGGCAGAAGTAACAATGGCTACACCTTC.

This clonotype has only a few counts. The chain employs TRBV11-2 and TRBJ2-4; tentatively, D is TRBD1 or TRBD2 (5 bases each). CDR1 SGHAT and CDR2 FQNNGV come from the germline V gene. V was pared by 5 bases and J by 13 bases, with 18 bases between. This CDR3 comprises 13 residues. CDR3 residues: CASSQARDGKQYF. CDR3 in DNA: TGTGCCAGCAGCCAAGCCCGGGACGGCAAGCAGTACTTC.

This clonotype appeared a few times. The V and J genes are TRBV7-9 and TRBJ2-5; perhaps D is TRBD1 or TRBD2 (6 bases each). With 3 bases removed from V and 5 bases from J, the gap between germline ends came to 13 bases. The germline gives CDR1 SEHNR, CDR2 FQNEAQ (reference sequence). CDR3 length equals 14 residues. CDR3 sequence (DNA): TGTGCCAGCAGCTTCGATCAGGGGAGGGAGACCCAGTACTTC. This codes for CASSFDQGRETQYF.